The text below deals with one T cell receptor beta chain. This entry comes from a study of blood T cell repertoires in COVID-19. Study as a whole: The samples span acute and convalescent COVID-19 from the United States, Italy and Spain.

Per the original methods: Scientists estimated how many nucleated cells there were by amplifying reference gene primers. Here immunoSEQ multiplex PCR was the method, and the copy in TCRdb shows in-frame clones only, minus some. The V and J calls and clone size are taken from that table; D and trimming were inferred from the DNA. The repertoire holds around 200,000 clones, approximately 91% seen once, with 0.72% in the top ten. This TCR came from a middle-aged man with acute or convalescent COVID-19. Sequencing was performed on peripheral blood.

CDR3 nucleotide sequence: TGCAGTGCTAGTATGGAGACCCACTATGGCTACACCTTC. Protein sequence: CSASMETHYGYTF. The chain recombines TRBV20-1 with TRBJ1-2, with D unresolved. Germline CDR1 is DFQATT and CDR2 is SNEGSKA (reference sequence). This CDR3 region has 13 residues. V was shortened by 3 bases and J by 3 bases, with 11 bases between the two germline ends.